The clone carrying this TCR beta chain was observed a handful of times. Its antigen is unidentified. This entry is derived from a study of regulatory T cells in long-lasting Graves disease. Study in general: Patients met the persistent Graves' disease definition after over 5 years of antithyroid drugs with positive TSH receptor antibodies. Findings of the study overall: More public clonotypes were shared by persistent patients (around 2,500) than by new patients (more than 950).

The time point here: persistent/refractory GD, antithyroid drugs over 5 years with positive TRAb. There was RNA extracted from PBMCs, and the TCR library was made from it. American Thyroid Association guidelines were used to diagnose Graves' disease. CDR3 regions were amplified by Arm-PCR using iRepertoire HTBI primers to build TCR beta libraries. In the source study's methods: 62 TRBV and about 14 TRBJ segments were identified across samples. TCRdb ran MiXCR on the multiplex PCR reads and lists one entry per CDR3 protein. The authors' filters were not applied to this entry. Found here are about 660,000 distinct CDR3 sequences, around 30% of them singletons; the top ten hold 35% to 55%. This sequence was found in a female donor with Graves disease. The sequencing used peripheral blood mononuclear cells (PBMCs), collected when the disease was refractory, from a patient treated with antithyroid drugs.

The CDR3 loop is CASSGTFGVQETQYF. DNA for the CDR3: TGTGCCAGCAGTGGGACGTTCGGGGTCCAAGAGACCCAGTACTTC. The chain links TRBV27 to TRBJ2-5; the D gene could be TRBD1 or TRBD2 (5 bases each). V dropped 5 bases and J dropped 1 base, with 14 bases sitting between them. Per germline, CDR1 MNHEY and CDR2 SMNVEV (reference sequence). The CDR3 consists of 15 residues.